A single sample is the source of the 18 T cell receptor beta chains below, sequenced in a study of response to subunit inactivated influenza vaccine. Each CDR3 protein gets one entry after TCRdb re-called the RT-PCR reads with MiXCR. The sample holds some 640,000 distinct CDR3 sequences; 11% to 15% are singletons and the top ten take 6.5% to 8.5%. The sample was PBMCs from blood, taken around 14 days before vaccination. These receptors were collected from a man aged 50-60 years who received an inactivated influenza vaccine.

The rearrangement links TRBV4-2 to TRBJ2-7; D possibly corresponds to TRBD1 (6 bases). The germline V gene has CDR1 LGHNA and CDR2 YNFKEQ. Trimming pared 5 bases from V and 0 bases from J, leaving 17 bases between. The CDR3 is made up of 16 amino acids. The CDR3 loop reads CASSTTQGYGSYEQYF. CDR3 coding DNA: TGTGCCAGCAGCACAACCCAGGGGTATGGCTCCTACGAGCAGTACTTC.

This clonotype was observed a handful of times. This chain joins TRBV24-1 and TRBJ2-7; perhaps TRBD2 as D (6 bases). The V gene lost 3 bases and the J gene lost 7 bases, with 12 bases spanning the gap. The CDR3 loop spans 13 amino acids. Germline assignment: CDR1 KGHDR and CDR2 SFDVKD. CDR3 protein: CATSDLGGEEQYF. For the CDR3, the DNA is TGTGCCACCAGTGATCTGGGGGGAGAGGAGCAGTACTTC.

This chain links TRBV4-1 with TRBJ1-1; D uncertain. The V end was cut by 4 bases, the J end by 3 bases, with 9 bases between. The CDR3 runs 13 residues. Germline V lookup: CDR1 MGHRA, CDR2 YSYEKL. Written as DNA, the CDR3 is TGCGCCAGCAGCCCGACACCTTACACTGAAGCTTTCTTT. Protein sequence: CASSPTPYTEAFF.

There are a few counts of this clonotype. V gene TRBV6-1 combines with J gene TRBJ2-7; 12 bases fit TRBD1. Per the germline V gene, CDR1 is MNHNS and CDR2 is SASEGT. The CDR3 sequence is 13 residues long. The J segment lost 4 bases and the V segment lost 8 bases, leaving 3 bases of the junction unmatched. This CDR3 is CASGTGGVYEQYF. Here the CDR3 DNA reads TGTGCCAGCGGGACAGGGGGCGTTTACGAGCAGTACTTC.

This clonotype was recorded many times. The V gene is TRBV20-1, the J gene TRBJ1-1, with 7 positions matching TRBD1. Germline V lookup: CDR1 DFQATT, CDR2 SNEGSKA (reference sequence). CDR3 length: 14 residues. V lost 3 bases to trimming and J lost 4 bases; unmatched junction nucleotides: 8. The CDR3 region has the DNA TGCAGTGCTAGGACAGGGAGCTATGCCACTGAAGCTTTCTTT. This gives the protein CSARTGSYATEAFF.

This clonotype has only a few counts. This chain links TRBV5-1 with TRBJ2-5; 8 bases are shared with TRBD2. The CDR3 sequence is 15 residues long. CDR1 is SGHRS and CDR2 is YFSETQ in the germline V gene. The J segment lost 8 bases and the V segment lost 0 bases, leaving 9 bases of the junction unmatched. The chain's CDR3 is CASSLDTGGPSTQYF. The DNA of the CDR3 is TGCGCCAGCAGCTTGGATACGGGAGGGCCGAGTACCCAGTACTTC.

This clonotype was recorded a few times. The rearrangement joins TRBV6-1 to TRBJ2-2, with a possible D match to TRBD1 (6 bases). V gave up 10 bases and J gave up 4 bases, with 19 bases separating them. In germline, CDR1 is MNHNS, CDR2 SASEGT. The CDR3 sequence is 15 residues long. The CDR3 region has the DNA TGTGCCATAGGGGACCAGGGGTTGCGCACCGGGGAGCTGTTTTTT. Protein product: CAIGDQGLRTGELFF.

V gene TRBV7-9 combines with J gene TRBJ2-7, with TRBD2 as a possible D gene (5 bases). The germline V and J ends were trimmed by 5 bases and 4 bases, with 15 bases remaining between them. Germline-derived CDR1 and CDR2 are SEHNR and FQNEAQ (reference sequence). The CDR3 loop spans 14 amino acids. The CDR3 DNA reads TGTGCCAGCAGCCTCAGAGGCGGGTGGTACGAGCAGTACTTC. This translates into CASSLRGGWYEQYF.

Many counts were recorded for this clonotype. This rearrangement joins TRBV29-1 to TRBJ1-2, with D perhaps TRBD1 (5 bases). Germline values: CDR1 SQVTM, CDR2 ANQGSEA. The CDR3 covers 15 residues. Trimming pared 5 bases from V and 2 bases from J, leaving 18 bases between. The CDR3 sequence: CSVPLESGENYGYTF. For the CDR3, the DNA is TGCAGCGTTCCCCTCGAATCGGGGGAGAACTATGGCTACACCTTC.

This clonotype was observed at least ten times. The chain recombines TRBV20-1 with TRBJ2-3; D gene uncertain. The CDR3 contains 11 residues. CDR1 and CDR2 (germline): DFQATT, SNEGSKA (reference sequence). Trimming pared 5 bases from V and 5 bases from J, leaving 8 bases between. The DNA of the CDR3 is TGCAGTGCTGAACTTGGAGATACGCAGTATTTT. Translating it yields CSAELGDTQYF.

DNA for the CDR3: TGTGCCAGTAGTATTCGCGGGGGAGGTCTTTACGAGCAGTACTTC. Protein: CASSIRGGGLYEQYF. The rearrangement uses TRBV19 and TRBJ2-7; 7 bases line up with TRBD2. The CDR3 loop spans 15 amino acids. The germline gives CDR1 LNHDA, CDR2 SQIVND (reference sequence). Trimming at V came to 3 bases and at J to 4 bases, leaving 9 bases not matched to a gene.

There are many counts of this clonotype. V usage is TRBV5-5 and J usage is TRBJ2-7; no reliable D call. V lost 2 bases and J lost 0, with 18 bases in between. There are 17 residues in the CDR3. CDR1 is SGHKS, CDR2 YYEKEE, per germline (reference sequence). CDR3 amino acids: CASSFAFRTVDSYEQYF. The DNA for the CDR3 is TGTGCCAGCAGCTTCGCGTTCAGGACGGTCGACTCCTACGAGCAGTACTTC.

This clonotype has only a few counts. V gene TRBV12-3 or TRBV12-4 combines with J gene TRBJ1-3; D not certain. The CDR3 loop spans 14 amino acids. Trimming took 3 bases from V and 2 from J, leaving 8 bases between them. The DNA for the CDR3 is TGTGCCAGCAGTTTTCTCGGAGCTGGAAACACCATATATTTT. It codes for CASSFLGAGNTIYF.

This clonotype has only a few counts. This chain joins TRBV6-2 or TRBV6-3 and TRBJ2-7; no firm D call. Germline values: CDR1 MNHEY, CDR2 SVGEGT. Trimming removed 5 bases at V and 3 bases at J, with 8 bases between. This CDR3 is built from 12 residues. The DNA of the CDR3 is TGTGCCAGCAGTCGGACCTTCTACGAGCAGTACTTC. Protein sequence: CASSRTFYEQYF.

Many counts were recorded for this clonotype. V usage is TRBV20-1 and J usage is TRBJ2-7; tentatively, D is TRBD1 (6 bases). The CDR3 runs 11 residues. Per germline, CDR1 DFQATT and CDR2 SNEGSKA (reference sequence). Deletions cut 5 bases from V and 5 bases from J, with 10 bases between. In nucleotides, the CDR3 is TGCAGTGCTTCACAGGGAAACGAGCAGTACTTC. This translates into CSASQGNEQYF.

This clonotype was seen a few times. One end of the junction varies from germline; a read error may be responsible. This chain links TRBV20-1 with TRBJ2-3, with 7 bases aligning to TRBD2. This CDR3 region has 15 residues. Germline CDR1 and CDR2: DFQATT and SNEGSKA (reference sequence). The CDR3 reads CGARRTRGGTDTQYF. The CDR3 nucleotides are TGCGGTGCTAGGCGAACTCGCGGGGGAACAGATACGCAGTATTTT.

This clonotype showed up just a few times. This chain uses TRBV29-1 with TRBJ2-5; D might be TRBD1 (5 bases). The length of the CDR3 is 14 residues. The V end was cut by 1 base, the J end by 0 bases, with 9 bases between. Germline V gene data show CDR1 as SQVTM and CDR2 as ANQGSEA. CDR3 in amino acids: CSVEVWTNQETQYF. DNA of the CDR3: TGCAGCGTTGAAGTTTGGACAAACCAAGAGACCCAGTACTTC.

The chain carries TRBV12-3 or TRBV12-4 and TRBJ2-5, with 8 bases lining up with TRBD1. V was pared by 5 bases and J by 5 bases, with 13 bases of the junction left unmatched. The CDR3 length is 16 residues. For the CDR3, the DNA is TGTGCCAGCAGTGGCCCCCGCACAGGGGGAGTGGAGACCCAGTACTTC. As protein: CASSGPRTGGVETQYF.